Listed here are 22 T cell receptor beta chains from one sample, sequenced in a study of cytomegalovirus exposure and HLA in healthy donors. PCR used 60 Vbeta primers and 13 Jbeta primers. Only in-frame clones appear in the TCRdb table, and some are missing; sequencing was by immunoSEQ multiplex PCR. The table records approximately 140,000 clones, 55% to 80% of them present only once. Sequencing input: PBMCs. The source is a woman aged 55-75 years in good health and CMV-seropositive.

Only a few counts were recorded for this clone. The rearrangement joins TRBV28 to TRBJ1-1, with TRBD1 identical over 7 bases. V lost 7 bases to trimming and J lost 0 bases; unmatched junction nucleotides: 2. CDR1 is MDHEN, CDR2 SYDVKM, per germline. This CDR3 is built from 13 residues. Here the CDR3 DNA reads TGTGCCAGCACGGGACAGTTGAACACTGAAGCTTTCTTT. Amino acids: CASTGQLNTEAFF.

This chain connects TRBV19 to TRBJ2-1; D perhaps matches TRBD1 (5 bases). The V gene lost 8 bases and the J gene lost 4 bases, with 9 bases spanning the gap. Germline CDR1 reads LNHDA; CDR2 reads SQIVND (reference sequence). The CDR3 is 12 amino acids. CDR3 sequence: CASATDYNEQFF. Written as DNA, the CDR3 is TGTGCCAGTGCGACAGATTACAATGAGCAGTTCTTC.

The chain recombines TRBV2 with TRBJ1-4, with TRBD1 as a possible D gene (5 bases). Germline CDR1 and CDR2: SNHLY and FYNNEI. The germline V and J ends were trimmed by 10 bases and 5 bases, with 11 bases remaining between them. This CDR3 region has 12 residues. The CDR3 here is CATREGNEKLFF. For the CDR3, the DNA is TGTGCCACGAGGGAGGGGAATGAAAAACTGTTTTTT.

The chain links TRBV18 to TRBJ2-1; 11 nucleotides align to TRBD2. This CDR3 has 16 amino acids. Germline V lookup: CDR1 KGHSH, CDR2 LQKENI. The ends lost 3 bases at V and 4 bases at J; junction bases unmatched: 5. The CDR3 DNA reads as TGTGCCAGCTCACCCTTGACTAGCGGGAAGTACAATGAGCAGTTCTTC. This sequence encodes CASSPLTSGKYNEQFF.

V gene TRBV9 combines with J gene TRBJ2-1; D unresolved. The CDR3 is 12 residues long. Germline CDR1 is SGDLS and CDR2 is YYNGEE. The ends were cut back, 3 bases at V and 5 bases at J, with 6 bases in the middle. CDR3 in DNA: TGTGCCAGCAGCGCTCAGAACAATGAGCAGTTCTTC. The encoded protein is CASSAQNNEQFF.

In its sample, this clone was seen a few times. This rearrangement joins TRBV10-2 to TRBJ2-7, with a possible D match to TRBD2 (5 bases). Germline V gene sequence: CDR1 WSHSY, CDR2 SAAADI. Trimming cost V 3 bases and J 3 bases, with 12 bases left between them. There are 14 residues in the CDR3. CDR3 residues: CASSDEWAGYEQYF. For the CDR3, the DNA is TGCGCCAGCAGTGACGAGTGGGCGGGCTACGAGCAGTACTTC.

CDR3 sequence reads: CASTGDRETQYF. CDR3 in DNA: TGTGCCAGCACGGGGGACAGGGAGACCCAGTACTTC. The chain links TRBV28 to TRBJ2-5, with 8 bases matching TRBD1. The CDR3 totals 12 residues. V lost 7 bases and J lost 5; bases outside the gene matches: 3. Germline CDR1 reads MDHEN; CDR2 reads SYDVKM.

V and J are TRBV10-2 and TRBJ2-3, with a weak D call TRBD2 (5 bases). V lost 1 base, J lost 10 bases, and 12 bases lay in between. This CDR3 has 13 residues. Germline CDR1 and CDR2: WSHSY and SAAADI. As DNA, the CDR3 is TGCGCCAGCAGTGAGTTAACTCCCGGGGCGCAGTATTTT. Amino acid sequence: CASSELTPGAQYF.

J is TRBJ1-1 and V is TRBV28; D not resolved. CDR1 and CDR2 (germline): MDHEN, SYDVKM. The ends were cut back, 6 bases at V and 1 base at J, with 9 bases in the middle. The CDR3 runs 13 residues. As DNA, the CDR3 is TGTGCCAGCAGAAACTCCGGGAACACTGAAGCTTTCTTT. Encoded protein: CASRNSGNTEAFF.

The V gene is TRBV7-8, the J gene TRBJ2-5, with TRBD2 identical over 8 bases. Trimming at V came to 10 bases and at J to 1 base, leaving 11 bases not matched to a gene. Germline CDR1 SGHVS, CDR2 FQNEAQ. This CDR3 spans 15 amino acids. CDR3 nucleotide sequence: TGTGCCATTTCGGCGGGGGGCAGACCCCAAGAGACCCAGTACTTC. Translated, it gives CAISAGGRPQETQYF.

This chain joins TRBV7-8 and TRBJ1-2, with unresolved D. The CDR3 consists of 16 residues. Deletions cut 0 bases from V and 8 bases from J, with 19 bases between. Per the germline V gene, CDR1 is SGHVS and CDR2 is FQNEAQ. CDR3 loop: CASSLALGRQMGGYTF. The DNA for the CDR3 is TGTGCCAGCAGCTTAGCGCTTGGCAGGCAGATGGGCGGCTACACCTTC.

The chain employs TRBV10-1 and TRBJ2-1, with TRBD2 identical over 12 bases. V gave up 9 bases and J gave up 9 bases; unmatched junction bases: 9. The CDR3 runs to 14 residues. CDR1 is WNHNN and CDR2 is SYGVQD in the germline V gene (reference sequence). CDR3 in amino acids: CASSPTSGRSEQFF. In DNA, the CDR3 is TGCGCCAGTTCCCCCACTAGCGGGAGGAGTGAGCAGTTCTTC.

This clone was seen a few times. The chain links TRBV19 to TRBJ2-7; TRBD1 aligns across 7 bases. The CDR3 has 17 amino acids. Germline V gives CDR1 LNHDA, CDR2 SQIVND (reference sequence). The ends lost 0 bases at V and 4 bases at J; junction bases unmatched: 12. DNA of the CDR3: TGTGCCAGTAGTATAGAGGGCCACAGGGGTGGTCTGTACGAGCAGTACTTC. It specifies CASSIEGHRGGLYEQYF.

The chain recombines TRBV29-1 with TRBJ2-2; possible D gene TRBD2, 5 bases. The V gene lost 7 bases and the J gene lost 1 base, with 7 bases spanning the gap. This CDR3 is 12 amino acids long. CDR1 is SQVTM and CDR2 is ANQGSEA in the germline V gene. CDR3 DNA: TGCAGCGCCGGGGAGAACACCGGGGAGCTGTTTTTT. This encodes CSAGENTGELFF.

This clone has at least ten counts. The V and J genes are TRBV7-9 and TRBJ1-4; TRBD1 matches 8 bases. The ends lost 8 bases at V and 4 bases at J; junction bases unmatched: 9. The CDR3 loop spans 15 amino acids. Germline V gene sequence: CDR1 SEHNR, CDR2 FQNEAQ (reference sequence). This chain's CDR3 is CASGTPGQDNEKLFF. In DNA, the CDR3 is TGTGCCAGCGGAACTCCGGGACAGGATAATGAAAAACTGTTTTTT.

Remarks on this clone: This specimen includes other DNA sequences encoding the same CDR3. This chain connects TRBV28 to TRBJ1-2, with a weak D call TRBD1 (5 bases). The CDR3 runs 13 residues. Germline CDR1 is MDHEN and CDR2 is SYDVKM. Trimming left V 2 bases short and J 3 bases short, with 7 bases between. The CDR3 protein is CASSLGGDYGYTF. The CDR3 region has the DNA TGTGCCAGCAGTTTAGGGGGGGACTATGGCTACACCTTC.

The chain links TRBV4-1 to TRBJ2-1, with a tentative D call TRBD2 (6 bases). V shed 4 bases and J shed 15 bases, with 16 bases lying between them. The CDR3 is 12 amino acids. Germline V gene data show CDR1 as MGHRA and CDR2 as YSYEKL. As DNA, the CDR3 is TGCGCCAGCAGCCTCGCGGGGCTAGCTCCGTTCTTC. Its translation: CASSLAGLAPFF.

This clone was seen a few times. The chain joins TRBV28 to TRBJ2-5; D gene ambiguous. The J call is in doubt because the DNA end fits TRBJ2-7 better. The germline V gene encodes CDR1 MDHEN and CDR2 SYDVKM. The CDR3 runs to 11 residues. CDR3 sequence: CASCSLYEQYF. CDR3 nucleotide sequence: TGTGCCAGCTGTTCGCTTTACGAGCAGTACTTC.

This clone has a handful of counts. V usage is TRBV7-6 and J usage is TRBJ2-7; 10 bases agree with TRBD1. CDR1 is SGHVS, CDR2 FNYEAQ, per germline. The length of the CDR3 is 16 residues. With V trimmed by 5 bases and J by 4 bases, 11 bases remained unmatched. CDR3 DNA: TGTGCCAGCAGCCCCACGACAGGGGGCGGCTCGTACGAGCAGTACTTC. Its protein product is CASSPTTGGGSYEQYF. The full variable domain, completed using reference TRBV7-6 and TRBJ2-7, is GAGVSQSPRYKVTKRGQDVALRCDPISGHVSLYWYRQALGQGPEFLTYFNYEAQQDKSGLPNDRFSAERPEGSISTLTIQRTEQRDSAMYRCASSPTTGGGSYEQYFGPGTRLTVT.

The chain employs TRBV21-1 and TRBJ1-3. TRBV21-1 is assigned pseudogene status. The CDR3 contains 16 residues. This chain's CDR3 is CASSKVAGKLGNTIYF. The CDR3 region has the DNA TGTGCCAGCAGCAAAGTAGCGGGGAAGCTCGGAAACACCATATATTTT.

The chain recombines TRBV27 with TRBJ2-1, with 11 bases that match TRBD2. Germline lookup yields CDR1 MNHEY and CDR2 SMNVEV (reference sequence). V trimming: 2 bases; J trimming: 6 bases; junction bases outside the gene matches: 6. The CDR3 spans 16 residues. CDR3 DNA sequence: TGTGCCAGCAGTTTACTACTAGCGGGAGTATCCAATGAGCAGTTCTTC. It encodes CASSLLLAGVSNEQFF.

V usage is TRBV4-1 and J usage is TRBJ2-1; 12 bases are shared with TRBD1. J gave up 0 bases and V 3 bases, and 6 bases lay outside the gene matches. Germline values: CDR1 MGHRA, CDR2 YSYEKL. The CDR3 totals 18 residues. The CDR3 nucleotides are TGCGCCAGCAGCCAGGGACAGGGGGCGTTGAGCTCCTACAATGAGCAGTTCTTC. It specifies CASSQGQGALSSYNEQFF.